Shown below are 10 T cell receptor beta chains from a single sample sequenced in a study of PD-L1 blockade in urothelial cancer. Sequenced by immunoSEQ multiplex PCR; TCRdb stores in-frame clones only, minus some. This table has tens of thousands of clones, around 88% appearing once. The material sequenced was PBMCs, taken around atezolizumab (anti-PD-L1) treatment. The receptors stem from a man aged 50 to 60 with urothelial cancer.

The chain has TRBV11-2 and TRBJ2-6, with a weak D call TRBD2 (6 bases). Trimming pared 3 bases from V and 0 bases from J, leaving 15 bases between. This CDR3 comprises 18 residues. From germline, CDR1 is SGHAT and CDR2 FQNNGV. The CDR3 DNA is TGTGCCAGCAGCTTTCGCTGGGACTTCACCTCTGGGGCCAACGTCCTGACTTTC. Translating it yields CASSFRWDFTSGANVLTF.

The rearrangement uses TRBV5-4 and TRBJ2-7; tentatively, D is TRBD2 (8 bases). Germline loops: CDR1 SGHNT, CDR2 YYREEE (reference sequence). The CDR3 length is 16 residues. The V gene lost 2 bases and the J gene lost 1 base, with 16 bases spanning the gap. The CDR3 DNA follows: TGTGCCAGCAGCTTAGAGGGGGCGGGAGGTTCCTACGAGCAGTACTTC. Amino acid sequence: CASSLEGAGGSYEQYF.

This clone has more than one count but fewer than ten. This chain joins TRBV5-1 and TRBJ1-1; weak D call: TRBD1 (6 bases). The CDR3 consists of 16 residues. CDR1 and CDR2 from the germline V gene are SGHRS and YFSETQ. Trimming left V 4 bases short and J 0 bases short, with 16 bases between. The CDR3 loop reads CASSLIPGAMNTEAFF. CDR3 nucleotide sequence: TGCGCCAGCAGCCTCATACCAGGGGCTATGAACACTGAAGCTTTCTTT. The variable domain in full, with the rest retrieved from reference TRBV5-1 and TRBJ1-1, is KAGVTQTPRYLIKTRGQQVTLSCSPISGHRSVSWYQQTPGQGLQFLFEYFSETQRNKGNFPGRFSGRQFSNSRSEMNVSTLELGDSALYLCASSLIPGAMNTEAFFGQGTRLTVV.

The V gene is TRBV19, the J gene TRBJ2-5; tentatively, D is TRBD2 (5 bases). Germline loops: CDR1 LNHDA, CDR2 SQIVND (reference sequence). The CDR3 covers 14 residues. V gave up 3 bases and J gave up 9 bases, with 17 bases separating them. As DNA, the CDR3 is TGTGCCAGTAGTATGGTGGCAGGCGCAGCGGCCCAGTACTTC. This codes for CASSMVAGAAAQYF.

V and J are TRBV7-2 and TRBJ2-7, with D unresolved. CDR1 and CDR2 from the germline V gene are SGHTA and FQGNSA. CDR3 length: 14 amino acids. Trimming took 4 bases from V and 0 from J, leaving 10 bases between them. The CDR3 DNA sequence: TGTGCCAGCAGCTCTGATTACTTCTCCTACGAGCAGTACTTC. Translated, it gives CASSSDYFSYEQYF.

The chain carries TRBV10-3 and TRBJ2-5; unclear D gene. The CDR3 is 12 amino acids. Germline V lookup: CDR1 ENHRY, CDR2 SYGVKD. Trimming removed 4 bases at V and 2 bases at J, with 5 bases between. The CDR3 nucleotides read TGTGCCATCAGTGGGCAACAAGAGACCCAGTACTTC. Protein: CAISGQQETQYF.

The chain combines TRBV6-5 with TRBJ1-1; 7 nucleotides agree with TRBD1. With 6 bases clipped from V and 3 bases from J, the junction kept 7 bases outside the gene matches. Germline V lookup: CDR1 MNHEY, CDR2 SVGAGI. The CDR3 spans 14 residues. The CDR3 is CASSLTGSHTEAFF. CDR3 nucleotides: TGTGCCAGCAGCCTGACAGGGAGTCACACTGAAGCTTTCTTT.

The V gene is TRBV29-1, the J gene TRBJ2-6, with TRBD1 as a possible D gene (5 bases). The CDR3 totals 15 residues. CDR1 SQVTM and CDR2 ANQGSEA come from the germline V gene. The germline V and J ends were trimmed by 5 bases and 1 base, with 12 bases remaining between them. The CDR3 spells CSVSGRVSGANVLTF. The CDR3 coding sequence is TGCAGCGTTTCGGGCAGGGTGTCTGGGGCCAACGTCCTGACTTTC.

The chain is built from TRBV9 and TRBJ2-7, with 8 bases identical to TRBD1. After removal of 2 bases from V and 2 bases from J, the junction contained 3 bases not matched to a gene. Germline V gene data show CDR1 as SGDLS and CDR2 as YYNGEE. The CDR3 is 14 amino acids. The CDR3 DNA reads as TGTGCCAGCAGCGTTGGGACAGGTACCTACGAGCAGTACTTC. This sequence encodes CASSVGTGTYEQYF.

This sequence joins TRBV2 and TRBJ2-7; 9 bases match TRBD1. The CDR3 spans 15 residues. V dropped 6 bases and J dropped 5; count of bases not matched to a gene: 11. Per germline, CDR1 SNHLY and CDR2 FYNNEI. The DNA for the CDR3 is TGTGCCAGCAGCGCCGGACAGGGGAAGGGCCACGAGCAGTACTTC. It is translated as CASSAGQGKGHEQYF.